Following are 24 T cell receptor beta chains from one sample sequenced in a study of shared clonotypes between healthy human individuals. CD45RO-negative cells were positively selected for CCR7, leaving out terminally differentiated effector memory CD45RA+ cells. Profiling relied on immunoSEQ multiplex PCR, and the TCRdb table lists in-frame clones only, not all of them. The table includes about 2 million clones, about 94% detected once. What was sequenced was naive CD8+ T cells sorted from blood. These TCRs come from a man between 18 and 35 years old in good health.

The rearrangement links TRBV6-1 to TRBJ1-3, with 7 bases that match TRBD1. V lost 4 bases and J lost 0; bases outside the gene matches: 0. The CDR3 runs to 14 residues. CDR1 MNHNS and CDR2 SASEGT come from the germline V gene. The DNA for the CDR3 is TGTGCCAGCAGTGGGACAGGCTCTGGAAACACCATATATTTT. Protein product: CASSGTGSGNTIYF.

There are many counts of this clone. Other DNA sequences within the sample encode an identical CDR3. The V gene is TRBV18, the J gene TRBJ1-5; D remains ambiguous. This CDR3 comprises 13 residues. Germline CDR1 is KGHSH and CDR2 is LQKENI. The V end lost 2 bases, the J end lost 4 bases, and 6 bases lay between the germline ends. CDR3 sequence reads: CASSPSGNQPQHF. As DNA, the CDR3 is TGTGCCAGCTCACCATCGGGAAATCAGCCCCAGCATTTT.

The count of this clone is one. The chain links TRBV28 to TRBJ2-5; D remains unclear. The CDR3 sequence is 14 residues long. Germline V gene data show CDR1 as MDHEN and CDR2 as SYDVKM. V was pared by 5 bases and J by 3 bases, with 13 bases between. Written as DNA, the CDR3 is TGTGCCAGCAGTCCAGTCATGGGGAAAGAGACCCAGTACTTC. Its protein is CASSPVMGKETQYF.

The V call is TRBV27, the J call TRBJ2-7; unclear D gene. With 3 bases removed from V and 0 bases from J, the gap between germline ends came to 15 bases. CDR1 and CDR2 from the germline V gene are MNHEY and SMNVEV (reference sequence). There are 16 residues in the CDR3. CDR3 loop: CASSFSFGSSSYEQYF. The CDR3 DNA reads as TGTGCCAGCAGTTTTTCGTTCGGCTCGAGCTCCTACGAGCAGTACTTC.

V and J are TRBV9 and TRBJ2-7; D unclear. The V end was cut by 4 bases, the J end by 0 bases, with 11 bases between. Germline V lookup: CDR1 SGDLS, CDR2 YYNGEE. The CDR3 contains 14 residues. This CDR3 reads CASSFAGSSYEQYF. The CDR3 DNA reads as TGTGCCAGCAGCTTCGCCGGGTCCTCCTACGAGCAGTACTTC.

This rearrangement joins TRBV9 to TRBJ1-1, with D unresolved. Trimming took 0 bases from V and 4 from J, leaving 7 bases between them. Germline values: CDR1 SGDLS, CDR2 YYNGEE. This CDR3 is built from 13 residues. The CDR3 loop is CASSVDDLTEAFF. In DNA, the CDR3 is TGTGCCAGCAGCGTAGACGATCTCACTGAAGCTTTCTTT.

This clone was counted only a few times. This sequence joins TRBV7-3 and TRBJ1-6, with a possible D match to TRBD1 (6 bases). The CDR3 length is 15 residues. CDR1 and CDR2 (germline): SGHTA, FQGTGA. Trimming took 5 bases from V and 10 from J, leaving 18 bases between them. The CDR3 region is CASSAYAGVRSPLHF. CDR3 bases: TGTGCCAGCAGCGCGTATGCAGGGGTTAGGTCACCCCTCCACTTT.

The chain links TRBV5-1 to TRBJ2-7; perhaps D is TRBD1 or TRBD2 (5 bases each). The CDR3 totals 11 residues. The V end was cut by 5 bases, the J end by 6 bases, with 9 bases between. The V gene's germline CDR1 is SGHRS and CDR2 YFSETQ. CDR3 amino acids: CASRGVAEQYF. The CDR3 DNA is TGCGCCAGCAGGGGGGTAGCCGAGCAGTACTTC.

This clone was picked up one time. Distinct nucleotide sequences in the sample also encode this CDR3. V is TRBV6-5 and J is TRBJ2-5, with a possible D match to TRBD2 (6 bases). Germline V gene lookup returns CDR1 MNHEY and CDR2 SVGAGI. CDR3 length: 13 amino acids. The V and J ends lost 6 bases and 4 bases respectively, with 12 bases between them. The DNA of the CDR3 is TGTGCCAGCAGCCCTGGAGGGGCAGAGACCCAGTACTTC. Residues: CASSPGGAETQYF.

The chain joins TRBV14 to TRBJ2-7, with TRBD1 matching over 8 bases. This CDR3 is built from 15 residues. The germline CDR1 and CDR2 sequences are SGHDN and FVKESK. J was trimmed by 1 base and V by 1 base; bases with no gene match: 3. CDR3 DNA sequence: TGTGCCAGCAGCCAAGTTAGGGACAGGTCCTACGAGCAGTACTTC. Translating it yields CASSQVRDRSYEQYF.

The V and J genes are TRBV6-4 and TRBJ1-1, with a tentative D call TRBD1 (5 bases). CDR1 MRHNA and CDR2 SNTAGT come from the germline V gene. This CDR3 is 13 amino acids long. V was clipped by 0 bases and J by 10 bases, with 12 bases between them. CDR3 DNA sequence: TGTGCCAGCAGTGACTCGGGGGTTGTGGGAGCTTTCTTT. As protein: CASSDSGVVGAFF.

The CDR3 coding sequence is TGTGCCAGCAGTTTGGTGTCAGGGGTCGGGGAGCTGTTTTTT. It translates to CASSLVSGVGELFF. This rearrangement joins TRBV27 to TRBJ2-2; D is perhaps TRBD1 (6 bases). The V gene's germline CDR1 is MNHEY and CDR2 SMNVEV (reference sequence). V was pared by 3 bases and J by 7 bases, with 12 bases between. This CDR3 has 14 amino acids.

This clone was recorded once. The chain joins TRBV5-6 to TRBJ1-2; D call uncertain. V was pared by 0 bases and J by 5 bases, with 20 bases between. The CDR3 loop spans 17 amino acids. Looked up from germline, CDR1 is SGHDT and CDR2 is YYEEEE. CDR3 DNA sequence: TGTGCCAGCAGCTTGGATCTGGATGAAGGGAGGCAGTATGGCTACACCTTC. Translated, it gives CASSLDLDEGRQYGYTF. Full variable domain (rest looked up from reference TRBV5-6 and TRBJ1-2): DAGVTQSPTHLIKTRGQQVTLRCSPKSGHDTVSWYQQALGQGPQFIFQYYEEEERQRGNFPDRFSGHQFPNYSSELNVNALLLGDSALYLCASSLDLDEGRQYGYTFGSGTRLTVV.

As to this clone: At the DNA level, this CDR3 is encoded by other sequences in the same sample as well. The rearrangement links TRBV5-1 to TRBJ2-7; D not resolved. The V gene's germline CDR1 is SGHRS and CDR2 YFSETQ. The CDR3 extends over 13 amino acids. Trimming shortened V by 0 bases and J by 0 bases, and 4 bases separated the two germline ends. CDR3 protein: CASSLGSSYEQYF. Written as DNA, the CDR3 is TGCGCCAGCAGCTTGGGAAGCTCCTACGAGCAGTACTTC.

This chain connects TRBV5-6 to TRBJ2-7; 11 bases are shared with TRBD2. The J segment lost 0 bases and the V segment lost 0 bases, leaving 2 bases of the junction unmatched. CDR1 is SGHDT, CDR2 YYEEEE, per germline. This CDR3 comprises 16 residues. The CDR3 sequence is CASSLATSGSSYEQYF. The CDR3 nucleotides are TGTGCCAGCAGCTTGGCCACTAGCGGGAGCTCCTACGAGCAGTACTTC.

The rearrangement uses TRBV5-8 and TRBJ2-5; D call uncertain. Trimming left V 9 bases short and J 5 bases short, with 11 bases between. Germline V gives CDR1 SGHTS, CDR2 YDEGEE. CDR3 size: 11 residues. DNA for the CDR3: TGTGCCACCCAAAGATGGGAGACCCAGTACTTC. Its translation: CATQRWETQYF.

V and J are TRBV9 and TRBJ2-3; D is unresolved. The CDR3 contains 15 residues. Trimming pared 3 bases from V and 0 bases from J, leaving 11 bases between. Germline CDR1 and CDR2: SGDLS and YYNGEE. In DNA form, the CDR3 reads TGTGCCAGCAGCGCTCCGGGTTCCAGCACAGATACGCAGTATTTT. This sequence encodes CASSAPGSSTDTQYF.

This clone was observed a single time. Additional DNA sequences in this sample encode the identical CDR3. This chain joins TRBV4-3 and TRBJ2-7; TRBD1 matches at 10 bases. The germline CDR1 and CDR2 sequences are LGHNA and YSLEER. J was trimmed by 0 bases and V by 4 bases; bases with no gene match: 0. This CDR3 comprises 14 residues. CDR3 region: CASSRDRGSYEQYF. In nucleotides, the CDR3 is TGCGCCAGCAGCCGGGACAGGGGCTCCTACGAGCAGTACTTC.

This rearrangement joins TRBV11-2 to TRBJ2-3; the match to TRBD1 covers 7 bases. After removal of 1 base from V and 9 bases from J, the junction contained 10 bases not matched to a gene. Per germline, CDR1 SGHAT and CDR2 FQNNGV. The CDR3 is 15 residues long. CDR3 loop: CASSLGTGGQPTQYF. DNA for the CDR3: TGTGCCAGCAGCTTAGGGACAGGCGGTCAACCAACGCAGTATTTT.

The CDR3 spells CASSLEPADEAFF. In nucleotides, the CDR3 is TGTGCCAGCAGCTTAGAGCCTGCCGATGAAGCTTTCTTT. The chain couples TRBV7-6 to TRBJ1-1; D gene ambiguous. The CDR3 sequence is 13 residues long. With 1 base removed from V and 7 bases from J, the gap between germline ends came to 10 bases. Germline lookup yields CDR1 SGHVS and CDR2 FNYEAQ. Full variable domain (missing parts from reference TRBV7-6 and TRBJ1-1): GAGVSQSPRYKVTKRGQDVALRCDPISGHVSLYWYRQALGQGPEFLTYFNYEAQQDKSGLPNDRFSAERPEGSISTLTIQRTEQRDSAMYRCASSLEPADEAFFGQGTRLTVV.

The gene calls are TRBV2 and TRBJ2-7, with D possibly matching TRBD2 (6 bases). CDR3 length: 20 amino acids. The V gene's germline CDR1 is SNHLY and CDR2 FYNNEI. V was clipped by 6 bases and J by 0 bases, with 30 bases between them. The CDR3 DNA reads TGTGCCAGCAGAGGACTCCAGGGTGTTGGGATTAGCGGAAGCTCCTACGAGCAGTACTTC. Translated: CASRGLQGVGISGSSYEQYF.

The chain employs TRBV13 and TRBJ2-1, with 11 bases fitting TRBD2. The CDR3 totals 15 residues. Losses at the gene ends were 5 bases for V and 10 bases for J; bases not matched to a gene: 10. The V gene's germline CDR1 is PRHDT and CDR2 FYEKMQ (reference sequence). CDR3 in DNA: TGTGCCAGCAGCCCTACCGGGACTAGCGGTTCAGAGCAGTTCTTC. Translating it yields CASSPTGTSGSEQFF.

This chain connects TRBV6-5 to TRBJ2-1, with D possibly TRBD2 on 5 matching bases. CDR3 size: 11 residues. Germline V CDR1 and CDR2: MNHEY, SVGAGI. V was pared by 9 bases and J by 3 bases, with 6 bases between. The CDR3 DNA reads TGTGCCAGTCGGGACTACAATGAGCAGTTCTTC. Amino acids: CASRDYNEQFF.

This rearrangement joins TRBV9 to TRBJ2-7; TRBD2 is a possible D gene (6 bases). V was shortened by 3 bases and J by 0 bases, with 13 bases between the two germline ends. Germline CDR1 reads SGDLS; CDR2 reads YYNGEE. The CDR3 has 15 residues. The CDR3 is CASSGGGTPSYEQYF. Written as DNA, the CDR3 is TGTGCCAGCAGCGGGGGCGGGACCCCCTCCTACGAGCAGTACTTC. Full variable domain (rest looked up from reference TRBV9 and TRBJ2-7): DSGVTQTPKHLITATGQRVTLRCSPRSGDLSVYWYQQSLDQGLQFLIQYYNGEERAKGNILERFSAQQFPDLHSELNLSSLELGDSALYFCASSGGGTPSYEQYFGPGTRLTVT.